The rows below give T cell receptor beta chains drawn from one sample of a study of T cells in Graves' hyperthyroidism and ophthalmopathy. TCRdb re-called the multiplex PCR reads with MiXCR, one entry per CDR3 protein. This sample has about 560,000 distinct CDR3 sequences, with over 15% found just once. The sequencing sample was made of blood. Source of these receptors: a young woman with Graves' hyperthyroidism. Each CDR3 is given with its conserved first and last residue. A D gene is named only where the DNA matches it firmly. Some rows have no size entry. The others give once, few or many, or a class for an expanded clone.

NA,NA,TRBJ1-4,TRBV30,TGTGCCTGGAGTCGAGGCATCACAACTAATGAAAAACTGTTTTTT,CAWSRGITTNEKLFF
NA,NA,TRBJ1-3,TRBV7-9,TGTGCCATCCCTAAAATCGGGGTTGGAAACACCATATATTTT,CAIPKIGVGNTIYF
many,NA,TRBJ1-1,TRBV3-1,TGTGCCAGCCAGACAGTGAACACTGAAGCTTTCTTT,CASQTVNTEAFF
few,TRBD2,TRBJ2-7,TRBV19,TGTGCCAGTAGTAACCTAGCGGGAGCCTACGAGCAGTACTTC,CASSNLAGAYEQYF
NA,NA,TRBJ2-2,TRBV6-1,TGTGCCAGCAGTTACCGTGATAACACCGGGGAGCTGTTTTTT,CASSYRDNTGELFF
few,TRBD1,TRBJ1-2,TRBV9,TGTGCCAGCAGCCCCCGGACAGGGGGTACCTATGGCTACACCTTC,CASSPRTGGTYGYTF
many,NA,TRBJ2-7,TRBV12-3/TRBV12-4,TGTGCCAGCAGCCCTACCGGAGGGGGCCTCTACGAGCAGTACTTC,CASSPTGGGLYEQYF
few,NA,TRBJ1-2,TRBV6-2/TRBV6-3,TGTGCCAGCAGTTACCCAGGACGCGTTTGGGGCTACACCTTC,CASSYPGRVWGYTF
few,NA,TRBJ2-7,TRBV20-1,TGCAGTGCTAGAGTTTTAGTTAAGTGGGGTACCTACGAGCAGTACTTC,CSARVLVKWGTYEQYF
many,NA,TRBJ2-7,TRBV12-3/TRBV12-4,TGTGCCAGCAGGGTGTCGGGTAGGGACGAGCAGTACTTC,CASRVSGRDEQYF
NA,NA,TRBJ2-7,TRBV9,TGTGCCAGCAGCGTAGGGGCGGTGGCTTACGAGCAGTACTTC,CASSVGAVAYEQYF
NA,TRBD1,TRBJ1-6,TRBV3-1,TGTGCCAGCAGCCAAGTAGGGACAGCGAATTCACCCCTCCACTTT,CASSQVGTANSPLHF
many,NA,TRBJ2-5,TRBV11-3,TGTGCCAGCAGCTTGTTCGCGGACCAAGAGACCCAGTACTTC,CASSLFADQETQYF
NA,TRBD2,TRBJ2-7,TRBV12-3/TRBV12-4,TGTGCCAGCAGAACTAGCGGGGGACCCTCCTACGAGCAGTACTTC,CASRTSGGPSYEQYF
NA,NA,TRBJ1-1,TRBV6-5,TGTGCCAGCAGTTACTCCGAGGGGTGGGGGACTGAAGCTTTCTTT,CASSYSEGWGTEAFF
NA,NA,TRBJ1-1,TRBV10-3,TGTGCCATCAACTCGATGAACACTGAAGCTTTCTTT,CAINSMNTEAFF